The 16 T cell receptor beta chains presented below share a single source sample, sequenced in a study of blood T cell repertoires in COVID-19. Profiling relied on immunoSEQ multiplex PCR, and the TCRdb table lists in-frame clones only, not all of them. The profile shows roughly 110,000 clones, 75% to 90% of them singletons. The sequenced sample was peripheral blood. These receptors all come from a woman in her fifties or sixties with acute or convalescent COVID-19.

The chain recombines TRBV2 with TRBJ1-1, with TRBD1 matching over 7 bases. Germline V gives CDR1 SNHLY, CDR2 FYNNEI. This CDR3 region has 14 residues. V lost 4 bases and J lost 8; bases outside the gene matches: 10. In DNA form, the CDR3 reads TGTGCCAGCAGTGCGGGACAGATGAAAACCGAAGCTTTCTTT. Translation: CASSAGQMKTEAFF.

The chain couples TRBV19 to TRBJ2-6; 10 bases line up with TRBD1. V gave up 5 bases and J gave up 1 base; unmatched junction bases: 8. The germline gives CDR1 LNHDA, CDR2 SQIVND (reference sequence). The CDR3 contains 18 residues. The DNA for the CDR3 is TGTGCCAGTAGTTCTGGGACAGGGGCCTTGTCTGGGGCCAACGTCCTGACTTTC. This codes for CASSSGTGALSGANVLTF.

The chain links TRBV7-3 to TRBJ2-5; the match to TRBD1 covers 9 bases. J was trimmed by 5 bases and V by 5 bases; bases with no gene match: 9. The CDR3 has 15 amino acids. CDR1 is SGHTA, CDR2 FQGTGA, per germline. The DNA of the CDR3 is TGTGCCAGCAGCCCCCTAGGGACAGGGTGGGAGACCCAGTACTTC. This encodes CASSPLGTGWETQYF.

This chain joins TRBV6-2 or TRBV6-3 and TRBJ2-1, with D hard to call. The CDR3 is 13 residues long. Looked up from germline, CDR1 is MNHEY and CDR2 is SVGEGT. Trimming pared 2 bases from V and 6 bases from J, leaving 8 bases between. The CDR3 DNA sequence: TGTGCCAGCAGTTACCCCCCCTCCAATGAGCAGTTCTTC. Translated, it gives CASSYPPSNEQFF.

The chain is built from TRBV6-2 or TRBV6-3 and TRBJ2-5; 9 bases line up with TRBD2. V was clipped by 2 bases and J by 5 bases; unmatched bases: 12. Germline lookup yields CDR1 MNHEY and CDR2 SVGEGT. The CDR3 runs to 17 residues. CDR3 region: CASSYHIRREGGETQYF. CDR3 DNA sequence: TGTGCCAGCAGTTACCATATTCGGCGGGAGGGCGGGGAGACCCAGTACTTC.

The chain joins TRBV10-3 to TRBJ1-1; 7 nucleotides match TRBD1. This CDR3 contains 14 residues. With V trimmed by 7 bases and J by 0 bases, 5 bases remained unmatched. Germline V gene data show CDR1 as ENHRY and CDR2 as SYGVKD. CDR3 coding DNA: TGTGCCATCACTATGACAGGGATGAACACTGAAGCTTTCTTT. Protein product: CAITMTGMNTEAFF.

This clone is a singleton in its sample. The chain employs TRBV19 and TRBJ1-1; weak D call: TRBD1 (6 bases). Germline CDR1 is LNHDA and CDR2 is SQIVND (reference sequence). Trimming removed 3 bases from V and 4 bases from J, with 12 bases in between. This CDR3 spans 14 amino acids. The CDR3 DNA reads as TGTGCCAGTAGTATCGATTTAGGGGGCACTGAAGCTTTCTTT. Translating gives CASSIDLGGTEAFF.

This clone has only a few counts. The CDR3 spells CASSQEGQSRPLHF. The CDR3 bases are TGCGCCAGCAGCCAAGAGGGACAGTCTCGACCCCTCCACTTT. The genes are TRBV4-1 and TRBJ1-6, with 7 bases fitting TRBD1. CDR1 is MGHRA, CDR2 YSYEKL, per germline. The CDR3 is 14 residues long. The V segment lost 0 bases and the J segment 12 bases; nucleotides outside the gene matches: 5.

This rearrangement joins TRBV9 to TRBJ1-3; 8 nucleotides line up with TRBD1. Germline lookup yields CDR1 SGDLS and CDR2 YYNGEE. The CDR3 has 16 residues. J was trimmed by 0 bases and V by 5 bases; bases with no gene match: 7. DNA of the CDR3: TGTGCCAGCAGTGACCGGGACAGGAGCTCTGGAAACACCATATATTTT. This codes for CASSDRDRSSGNTIYF.

The J gene is TRBJ2-3, the V gene TRBV7-9; 9 bases map to TRBD2. Germline V CDR1 and CDR2: SEHNR, FQNEAQ (reference sequence). The CDR3 spans 15 residues. Trimming at V came to 5 bases and at J to 7 bases, leaving 10 bases not matched to a gene. DNA for the CDR3: TGTGCCAGCAGCCCAGGGGGACTAGCAACATATACGCAGTATTTT. Translation: CASSPGGLATYTQYF.

The V call is TRBV19, the J call TRBJ2-7; tentative D call: TRBD1 (6 bases). CDR1 LNHDA and CDR2 SQIVND come from the germline V gene (reference sequence). Trimming shortened V by 6 bases and J by 0 bases, and 15 bases separated the two germline ends. The CDR3 extends over 15 amino acids. The CDR3 is CASSVGAGSSYEQYF. The CDR3 DNA is TGTGCCAGTAGCGTGGGGGCAGGGAGCTCCTACGAGCAGTACTTC.

This chain uses TRBV7-3 with TRBJ2-3, with 7 bases matching TRBD2. The CDR3 is 14 residues long. Trimming removed 5 bases from V and 3 bases from J; junction bases left unmatched: 5. Germline V gene sequence: CDR1 SGHTA, CDR2 FQGTGA. CDR3 protein: CASSAPGGTDTQYF. The CDR3 nucleotides are TGTGCCAGCAGCGCCCCGGGGGGTACAGATACGCAGTATTTT.

V gene TRBV27 combines with J gene TRBJ2-7; TRBD1 is a possible D gene (5 bases). V was clipped by 9 bases and J by 4 bases, with 10 bases between them. The CDR3 is made up of 11 amino acids. Germline V gene data show CDR1 as MNHEY and CDR2 as SMNVEV (reference sequence). CDR3 loop: CASSTGYEQYF. In DNA form, the CDR3 reads TGTGCCAGTTCTACAGGATACGAGCAGTACTTC.

This rearrangement joins TRBV12-3 or TRBV12-4 to TRBJ2-7, with D perhaps TRBD1 (6 bases). This CDR3 region has 13 residues. V lost 5 bases, J lost 3 bases, and 11 bases lay in between. CDR3 DNA: TGTGCCAGCAGTCCGGACAGATTCTACGAGCAGTACTTC. Protein product: CASSPDRFYEQYF.

The chain recombines TRBV19 with TRBJ2-5, with 7 nucleotides matching TRBD2. This CDR3 has 15 residues. Germline loops: CDR1 LNHDA, CDR2 SQIVND (reference sequence). The trim removed 4 bases at V and 2 bases at J, leaving 7 bases unmatched. CDR3 sequence (DNA): TGTGCCAGTAGTACCGGGACTACCTATCAAGAGACCCAGTACTTC. Protein sequence: CASSTGTTYQETQYF.

The J gene is TRBJ1-2, the V gene TRBV27, with D maybe TRBD1 (5 bases). The V and J ends lost 3 bases and 6 bases respectively, with 11 bases between them. Germline V gene lookup returns CDR1 MNHEY and CDR2 SMNVEV (reference sequence). The CDR3 is 13 amino acids. For the CDR3, the DNA is TGTGCCAGCAGTTTCCCGGGAGGGGATGGCTACACCTTC. Translation gives CASSFPGGDGYTF.